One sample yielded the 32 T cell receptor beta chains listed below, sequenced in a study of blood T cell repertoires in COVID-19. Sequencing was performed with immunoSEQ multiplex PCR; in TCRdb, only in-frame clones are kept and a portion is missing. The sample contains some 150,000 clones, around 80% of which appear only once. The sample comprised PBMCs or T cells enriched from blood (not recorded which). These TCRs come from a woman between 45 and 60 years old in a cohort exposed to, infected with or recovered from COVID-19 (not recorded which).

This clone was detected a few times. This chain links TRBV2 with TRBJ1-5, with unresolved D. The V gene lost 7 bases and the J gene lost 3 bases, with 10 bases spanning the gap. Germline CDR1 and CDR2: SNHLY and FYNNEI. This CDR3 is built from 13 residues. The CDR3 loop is CASTYSFNQPQHF. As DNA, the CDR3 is TGTGCCAGCACTTACAGCTTCAATCAGCCCCAGCATTTT.

The CDR3 reads CSVAQGGGEQYF. As DNA, the CDR3 is TGCAGCGTTGCACAGGGTGGTGGCGAGCAGTACTTC. V gene TRBV29-1 combines with J gene TRBJ2-7; possible D gene TRBD1, 6 bases. The CDR3 sequence is 12 residues long. The germline V gene has CDR1 SQVTM and CDR2 ANQGSEA. Deletions cut 4 bases from V and 6 bases from J, with 13 bases between.

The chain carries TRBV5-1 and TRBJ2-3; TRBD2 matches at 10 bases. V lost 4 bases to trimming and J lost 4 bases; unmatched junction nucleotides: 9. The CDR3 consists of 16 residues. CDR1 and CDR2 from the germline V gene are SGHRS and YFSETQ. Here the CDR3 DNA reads TGCGCCAGCAGCCGGGGGTCTAGCGGGAGCCCAGATACGCAGTATTTT. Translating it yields CASSRGSSGSPDTQYF. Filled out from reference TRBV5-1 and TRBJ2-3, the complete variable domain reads KAGVTQTPRYLIKTRGQQVTLSCSPISGHRSVSWYQQTPGQGLQFLFEYFSETQRNKGNFPGRFSGRQFSNSRSEMNVSTLELGDSALYLCASSRGSSGSPDTQYFGPGTRLTVL.

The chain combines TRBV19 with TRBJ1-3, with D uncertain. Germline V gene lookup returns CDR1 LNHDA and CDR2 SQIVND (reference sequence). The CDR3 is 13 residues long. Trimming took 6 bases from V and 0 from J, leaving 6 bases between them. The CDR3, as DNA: TGTGCCAGTAGGGAGAGCTCTGGAAACACCATATATTTT. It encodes CASRESSGNTIYF.

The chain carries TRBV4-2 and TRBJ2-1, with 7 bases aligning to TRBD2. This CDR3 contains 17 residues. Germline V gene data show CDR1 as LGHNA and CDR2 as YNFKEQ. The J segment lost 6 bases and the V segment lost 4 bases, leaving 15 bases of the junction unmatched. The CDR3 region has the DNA TGTGCCAGCAGCCTCGACCCGGGGACTAACGTGGCCAATGAGCAGTTCTTC. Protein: CASSLDPGTNVANEQFF.

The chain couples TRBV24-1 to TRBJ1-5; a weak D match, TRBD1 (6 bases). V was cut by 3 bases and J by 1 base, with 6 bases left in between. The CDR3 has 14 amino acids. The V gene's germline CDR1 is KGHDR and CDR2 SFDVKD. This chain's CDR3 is CATSDGTSNQPQHF. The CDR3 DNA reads TGTGCCACCAGTGATGGGACAAGCAATCAGCCCCAGCATTTT.

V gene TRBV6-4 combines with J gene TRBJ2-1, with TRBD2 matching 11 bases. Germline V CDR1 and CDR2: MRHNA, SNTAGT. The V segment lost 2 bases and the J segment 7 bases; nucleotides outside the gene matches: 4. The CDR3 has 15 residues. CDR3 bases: TGTGCCAGCAGTGACGCCACTAGCGGGAGAAATGAGCAGTTCTTC. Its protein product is CASSDATSGRNEQFF.

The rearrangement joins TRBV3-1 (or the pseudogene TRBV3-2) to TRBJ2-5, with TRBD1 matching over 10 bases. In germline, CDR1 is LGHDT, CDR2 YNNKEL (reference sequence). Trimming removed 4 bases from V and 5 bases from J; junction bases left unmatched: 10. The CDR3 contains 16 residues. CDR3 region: CASSPPGQGRRETQYF. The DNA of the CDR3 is TGTGCCAGCAGCCCACCGGGACAGGGGCGCAGGGAGACCCAGTACTTC.

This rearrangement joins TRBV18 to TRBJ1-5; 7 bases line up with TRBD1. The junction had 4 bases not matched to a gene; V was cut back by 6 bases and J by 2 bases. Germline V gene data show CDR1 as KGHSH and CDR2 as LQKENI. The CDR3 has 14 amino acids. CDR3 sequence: CASSAGTGNQPQHF. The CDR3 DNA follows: TGTGCCAGCTCGGCGGGGACAGGCAATCAGCCCCAGCATTTT.

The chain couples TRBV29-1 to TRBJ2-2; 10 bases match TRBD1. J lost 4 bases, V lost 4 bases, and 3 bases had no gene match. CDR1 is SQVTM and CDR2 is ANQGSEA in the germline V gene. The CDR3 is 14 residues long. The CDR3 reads CSVGRDRGTGELFF. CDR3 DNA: TGCAGCGTTGGCCGGGACAGGGGCACCGGGGAGCTGTTTTTT.

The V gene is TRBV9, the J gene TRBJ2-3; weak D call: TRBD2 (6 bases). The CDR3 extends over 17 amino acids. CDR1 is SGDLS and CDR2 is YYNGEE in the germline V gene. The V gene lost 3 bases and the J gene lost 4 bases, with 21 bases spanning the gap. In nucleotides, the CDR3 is TGTGCCAGCAGCGCCCACTCTTCAGCCCGGGGGTCAGATACGCAGTATTTT. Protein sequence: CASSAHSSARGSDTQYF. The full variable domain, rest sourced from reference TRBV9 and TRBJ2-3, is DSGVTQTPKHLITATGQRVTLRCSPRSGDLSVYWYQQSLDQGLQFLIQYYNGEERAKGNILERFSAQQFPDLHSELNLSSLELGDSALYFCASSAHSSARGSDTQYFGPGTRLTVL.

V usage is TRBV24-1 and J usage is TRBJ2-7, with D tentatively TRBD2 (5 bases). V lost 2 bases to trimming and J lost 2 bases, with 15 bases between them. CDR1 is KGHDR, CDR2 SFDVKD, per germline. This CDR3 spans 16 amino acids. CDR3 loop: CATSDSAPEGAYEQYF. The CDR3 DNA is TGTGCCACCAGTGATTCGGCCCCTGAGGGCGCCTACGAGCAGTACTTC.

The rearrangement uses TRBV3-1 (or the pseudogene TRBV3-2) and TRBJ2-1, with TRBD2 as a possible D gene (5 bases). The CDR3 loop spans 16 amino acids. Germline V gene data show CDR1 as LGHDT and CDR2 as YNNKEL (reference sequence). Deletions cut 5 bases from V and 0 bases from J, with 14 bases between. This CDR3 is CASSSRTGSSYNEQFF. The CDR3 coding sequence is TGTGCCAGCAGCTCCCGGACGGGGAGCTCCTACAATGAGCAGTTCTTC.

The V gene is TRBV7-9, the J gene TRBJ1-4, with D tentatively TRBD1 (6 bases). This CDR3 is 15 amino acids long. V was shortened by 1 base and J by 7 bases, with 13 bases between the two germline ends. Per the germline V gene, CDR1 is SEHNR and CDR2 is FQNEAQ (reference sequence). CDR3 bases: TGTGCCAGCAGCTTAGAAGGTTTCAGGGGTGAAAAACTGTTTTTT. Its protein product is CASSLEGFRGEKLFF.

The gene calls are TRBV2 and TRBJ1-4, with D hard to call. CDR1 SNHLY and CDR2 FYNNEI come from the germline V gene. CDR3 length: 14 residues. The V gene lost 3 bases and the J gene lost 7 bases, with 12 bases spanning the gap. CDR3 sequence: CASSDLRGSEKLFF. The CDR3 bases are TGTGCCAGCAGTGATCTACGGGGAAGTGAAAAACTGTTTTTT.

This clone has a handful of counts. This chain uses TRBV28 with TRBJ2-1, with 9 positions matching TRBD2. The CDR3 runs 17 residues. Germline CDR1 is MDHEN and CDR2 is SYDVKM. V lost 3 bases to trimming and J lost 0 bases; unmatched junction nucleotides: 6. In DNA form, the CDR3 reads TGTGCCAGCAGTTTCCCTAGCGGGGAACGCTCCTACAATGAGCAGTTCTTC. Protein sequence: CASSFPSGERSYNEQFF.

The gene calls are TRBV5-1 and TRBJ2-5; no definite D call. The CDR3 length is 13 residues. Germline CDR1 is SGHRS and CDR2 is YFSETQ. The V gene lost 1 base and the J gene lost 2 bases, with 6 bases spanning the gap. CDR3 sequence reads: CASSLQQQETQYF. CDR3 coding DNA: TGCGCCAGCAGCTTGCAACAGCAAGAGACCCAGTACTTC. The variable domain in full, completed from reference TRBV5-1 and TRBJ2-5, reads KAGVTQTPRYLIKTRGQQVTLSCSPISGHRSVSWYQQTPGQGLQFLFEYFSETQRNKGNFPGRFSGRQFSNSRSEMNVSTLELGDSALYLCASSLQQQETQYFGPGTRLLVL.

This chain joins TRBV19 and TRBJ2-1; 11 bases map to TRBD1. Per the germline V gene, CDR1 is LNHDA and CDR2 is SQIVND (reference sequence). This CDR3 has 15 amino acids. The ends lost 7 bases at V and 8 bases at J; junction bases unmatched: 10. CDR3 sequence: CASTRGTGGYDEQFF. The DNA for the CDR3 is TGTGCCAGTACCAGGGGGACAGGGGGTTACGATGAGCAGTTCTTC. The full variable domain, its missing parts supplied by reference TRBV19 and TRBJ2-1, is DGGITQSPKYLFRKEGQNVTLSCEQNLNHDAMYWYRQDPGQGLRLIYYSQIVNDFQKGDIAEGYSVSREKKESFPLTVTSAQKNPTAFYLCASTRGTGGYDEQFFGPGTRLTVL.

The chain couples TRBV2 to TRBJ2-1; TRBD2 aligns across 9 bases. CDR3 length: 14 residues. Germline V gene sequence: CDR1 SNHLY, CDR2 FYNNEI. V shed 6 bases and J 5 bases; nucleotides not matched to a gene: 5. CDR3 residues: CASRRGGLHNEQFF. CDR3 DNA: TGTGCCAGCAGGCGGGGGGGCCTCCACAATGAGCAGTTCTTC.

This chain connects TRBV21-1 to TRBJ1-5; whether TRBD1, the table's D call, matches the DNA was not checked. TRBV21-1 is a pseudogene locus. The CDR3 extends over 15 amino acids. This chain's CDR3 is CASSKSLGAGQPQHF. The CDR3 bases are TGTGCCAGCAGCAAAAGTTTAGGGGCAGGGCAGCCCCAGCATTTT.

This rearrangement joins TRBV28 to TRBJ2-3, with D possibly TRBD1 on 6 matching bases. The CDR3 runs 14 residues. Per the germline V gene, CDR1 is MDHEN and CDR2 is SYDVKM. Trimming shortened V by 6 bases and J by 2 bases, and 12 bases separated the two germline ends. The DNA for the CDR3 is TGTGCCAGCAGACAGACAGGAGACACAGATACGCAGTATTTT. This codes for CASRQTGDTDTQYF. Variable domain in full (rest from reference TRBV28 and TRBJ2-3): DVKVTQSSRYLVKRTGEKVFLECVQDMDHENMFWYRQDPGLGLRLIYFSYDVKMKEKGDIPEGYSVSREKKERFSLILESASTNQTSMYLCASRQTGDTDTQYFGPGTRLTVL.

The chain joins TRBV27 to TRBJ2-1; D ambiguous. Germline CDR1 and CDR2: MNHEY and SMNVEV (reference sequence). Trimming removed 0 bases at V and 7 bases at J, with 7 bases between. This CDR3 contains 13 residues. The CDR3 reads CASSLSSRNEQFF. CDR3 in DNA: TGTGCCAGCAGTTTATCCTCCAGAAATGAGCAGTTCTTC.

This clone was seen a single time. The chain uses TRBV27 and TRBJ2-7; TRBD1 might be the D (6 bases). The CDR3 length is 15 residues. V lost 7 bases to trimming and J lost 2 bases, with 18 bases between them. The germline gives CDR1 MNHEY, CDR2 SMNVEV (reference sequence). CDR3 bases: TGTGCCAGCATCAGCTACAGCAGGGGTCCCTACGAGCAGTACTTC. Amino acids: CASISYSRGPYEQYF.

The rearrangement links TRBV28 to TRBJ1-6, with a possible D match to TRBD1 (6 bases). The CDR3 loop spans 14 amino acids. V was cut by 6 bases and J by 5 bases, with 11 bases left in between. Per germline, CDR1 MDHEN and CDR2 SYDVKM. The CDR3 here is CASRSDSDNSPLHF. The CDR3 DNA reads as TGTGCCAGCAGATCGGACAGCGATAATTCACCCCTCCACTTT.

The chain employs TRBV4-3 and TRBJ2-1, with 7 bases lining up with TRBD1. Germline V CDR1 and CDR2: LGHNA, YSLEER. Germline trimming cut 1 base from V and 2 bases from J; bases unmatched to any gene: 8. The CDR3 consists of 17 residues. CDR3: CASSQVVGGSTYNEQFF. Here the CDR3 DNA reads TGCGCCAGCAGCCAAGTAGTAGGGGGCTCAACCTACAATGAGCAGTTCTTC.

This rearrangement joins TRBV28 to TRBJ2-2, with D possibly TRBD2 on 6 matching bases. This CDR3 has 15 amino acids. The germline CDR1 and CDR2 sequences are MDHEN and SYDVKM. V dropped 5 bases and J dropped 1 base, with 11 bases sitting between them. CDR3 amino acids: CASSLPAGNTGELFF. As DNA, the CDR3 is TGTGCCAGCAGTCTACCAGCGGGGAACACCGGGGAGCTGTTTTTT.

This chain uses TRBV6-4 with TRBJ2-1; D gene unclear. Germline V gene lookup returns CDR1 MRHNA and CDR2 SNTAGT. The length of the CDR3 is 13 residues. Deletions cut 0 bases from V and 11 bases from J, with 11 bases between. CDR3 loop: CASSDSTVSKQFF. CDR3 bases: TGTGCCAGCAGTGACTCGACTGTGAGTAAGCAGTTCTTC.

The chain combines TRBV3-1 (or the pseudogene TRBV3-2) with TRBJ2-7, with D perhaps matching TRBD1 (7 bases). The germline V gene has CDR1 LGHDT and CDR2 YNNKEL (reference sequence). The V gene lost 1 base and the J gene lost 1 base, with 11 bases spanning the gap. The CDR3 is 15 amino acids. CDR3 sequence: CASSQGSGGSYEQYF. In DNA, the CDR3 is TGTGCCAGCAGCCAAGGGTCAGGGGGGTCCTACGAGCAGTACTTC.

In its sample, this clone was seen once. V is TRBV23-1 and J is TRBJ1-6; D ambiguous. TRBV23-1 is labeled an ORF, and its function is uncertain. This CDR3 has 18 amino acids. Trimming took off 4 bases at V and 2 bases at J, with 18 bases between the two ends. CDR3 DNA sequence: TGCGCCAGCAGTCCTAGTGGGAGGCGAGACACCTATAATTCACCCCTCCACTTT. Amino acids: CASSPSGRRDTYNSPLHF.

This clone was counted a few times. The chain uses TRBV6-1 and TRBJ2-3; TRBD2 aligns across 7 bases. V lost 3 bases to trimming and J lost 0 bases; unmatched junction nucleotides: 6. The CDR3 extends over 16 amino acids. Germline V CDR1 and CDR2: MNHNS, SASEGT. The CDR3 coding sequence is TGTGCCAGCAGTGATGATAGCGGGCCAAGCACAGATACGCAGTATTTT. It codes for CASSDDSGPSTDTQYF.

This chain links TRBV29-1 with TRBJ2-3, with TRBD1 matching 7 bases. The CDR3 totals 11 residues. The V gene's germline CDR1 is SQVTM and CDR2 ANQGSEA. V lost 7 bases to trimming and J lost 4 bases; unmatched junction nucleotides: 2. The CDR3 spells CSGQGADTQYF. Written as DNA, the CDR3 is TGCAGCGGCCAGGGGGCAGATACGCAGTATTTT.

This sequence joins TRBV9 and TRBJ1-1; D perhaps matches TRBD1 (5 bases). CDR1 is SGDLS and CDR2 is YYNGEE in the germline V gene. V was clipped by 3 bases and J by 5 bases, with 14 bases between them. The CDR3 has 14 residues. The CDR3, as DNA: TGTGCCAGCAGCGGACCCAGGGAGGGTACTGAAGCTTTCTTT. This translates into CASSGPREGTEAFF.